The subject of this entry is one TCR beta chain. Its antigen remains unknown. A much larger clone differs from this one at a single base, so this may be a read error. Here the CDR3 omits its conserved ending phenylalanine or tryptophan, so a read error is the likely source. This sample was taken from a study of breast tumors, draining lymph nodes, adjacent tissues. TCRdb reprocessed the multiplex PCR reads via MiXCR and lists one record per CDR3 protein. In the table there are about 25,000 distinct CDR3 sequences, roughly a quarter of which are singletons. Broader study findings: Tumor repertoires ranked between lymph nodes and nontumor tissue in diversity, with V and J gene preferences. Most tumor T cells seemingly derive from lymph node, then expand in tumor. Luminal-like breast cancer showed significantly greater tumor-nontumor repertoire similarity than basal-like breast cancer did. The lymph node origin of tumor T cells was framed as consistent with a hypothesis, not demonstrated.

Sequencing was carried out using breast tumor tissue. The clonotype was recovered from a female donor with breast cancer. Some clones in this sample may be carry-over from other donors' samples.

This CDR3 reads CASSQDRLGVDTQYL. The CDR3 DNA reads TGTGCCAGCAGCCAAGATCGCCTGGGGGTAGATACGCAGTATTTA. The chain has TRBV3-1 and TRBJ2-3, with D possibly called TRBD1 or TRBD2 (5 bases each). Per the germline V gene, CDR1 is LGHDT and CDR2 is YNNKEL (reference sequence). The CDR3 contains 15 residues. V lost 0 bases, J lost 5 bases, and 12 bases lay in between.